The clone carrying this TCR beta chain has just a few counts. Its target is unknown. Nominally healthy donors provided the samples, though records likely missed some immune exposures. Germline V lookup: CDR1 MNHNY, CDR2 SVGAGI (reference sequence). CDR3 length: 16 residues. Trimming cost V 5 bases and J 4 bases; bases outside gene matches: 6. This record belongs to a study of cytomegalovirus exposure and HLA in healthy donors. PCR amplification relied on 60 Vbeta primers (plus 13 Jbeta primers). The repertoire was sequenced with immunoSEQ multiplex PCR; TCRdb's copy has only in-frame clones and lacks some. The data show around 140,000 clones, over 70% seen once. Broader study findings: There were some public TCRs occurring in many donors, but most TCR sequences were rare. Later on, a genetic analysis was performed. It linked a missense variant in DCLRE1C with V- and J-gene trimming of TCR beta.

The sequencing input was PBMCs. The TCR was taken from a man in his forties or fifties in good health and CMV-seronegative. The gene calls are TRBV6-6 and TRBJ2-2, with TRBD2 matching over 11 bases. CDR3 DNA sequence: TGTGCCAGCAGTGCTACTAGCGGGGGAGGCACCGGGGAGCTGTTTTTT. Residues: CASSATSGGGTGELFF.